What follows describes a single T cell receptor (beta chain). This sample was taken from a study of T cell changes during pregnancy in multiple sclerosis. Assay: immunoSEQ multiplex PCR; the TCRdb copy retains only in-frame clones and omits some. The sample carries 45,000 to 65,000 clones, roughly 94% recorded once. There are 12 residues in the CDR3. V lost 5 bases, J lost 4 bases, and 11 bases lay in between. Germline V gives CDR1 SQVTM, CDR2 ANQGSEA. The receptor comes from a female donor with multiple sclerosis, enrolled in a pregnancy study. This specimen was CD8+ T cells from peripheral blood mononuclear cells, taken in the third trimester of pregnancy. The rearrangement joins TRBV29-1 to TRBJ1-2, with D possibly matching TRBD1 (6 bases). In DNA, the CDR3 is TGCAGCGTTAGGACAGACCCCTATGGCTACACCTTC. Translated: CSVRTDPYGYTF.